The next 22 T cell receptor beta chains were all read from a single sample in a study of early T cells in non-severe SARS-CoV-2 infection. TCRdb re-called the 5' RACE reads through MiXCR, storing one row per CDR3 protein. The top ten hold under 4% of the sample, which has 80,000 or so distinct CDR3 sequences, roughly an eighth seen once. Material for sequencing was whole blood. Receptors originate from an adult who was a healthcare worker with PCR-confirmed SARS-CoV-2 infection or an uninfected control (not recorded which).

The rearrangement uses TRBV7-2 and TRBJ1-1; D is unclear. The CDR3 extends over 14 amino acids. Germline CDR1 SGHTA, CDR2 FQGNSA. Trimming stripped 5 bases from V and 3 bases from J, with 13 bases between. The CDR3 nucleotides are TGTGCCAGCAGCCCCCGGACGGGTTACACTGAAGCTTTCTTT. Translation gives CASSPRTGYTEAFF. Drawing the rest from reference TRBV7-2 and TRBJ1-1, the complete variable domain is GAGVSQSPSNKVTEKGKDVELRCDPISGHTALYWYRQSLGQGLEFLIYFQGNSAPDKSGLPSDRFSAERTGGSVSTLTIQRTQQEDSAVYLCASSPRTGYTEAFFGQGTRLTVV.

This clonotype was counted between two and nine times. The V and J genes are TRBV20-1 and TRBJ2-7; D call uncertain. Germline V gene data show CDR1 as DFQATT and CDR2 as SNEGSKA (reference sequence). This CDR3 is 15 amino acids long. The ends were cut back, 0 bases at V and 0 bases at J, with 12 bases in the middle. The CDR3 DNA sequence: TGCAGTGCTAGAGATAGAACAGCCAGCTCCTACGAGCAGTACTTC. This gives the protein CSARDRTASSYEQYF.

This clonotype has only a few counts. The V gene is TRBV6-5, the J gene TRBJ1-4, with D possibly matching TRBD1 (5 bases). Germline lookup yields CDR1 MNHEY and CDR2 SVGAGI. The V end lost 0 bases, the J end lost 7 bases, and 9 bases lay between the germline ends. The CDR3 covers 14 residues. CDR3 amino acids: CASSYSGAGEKLFF. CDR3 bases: TGTGCCAGCAGTTACTCAGGGGCCGGTGAAAAACTGTTTTTT.

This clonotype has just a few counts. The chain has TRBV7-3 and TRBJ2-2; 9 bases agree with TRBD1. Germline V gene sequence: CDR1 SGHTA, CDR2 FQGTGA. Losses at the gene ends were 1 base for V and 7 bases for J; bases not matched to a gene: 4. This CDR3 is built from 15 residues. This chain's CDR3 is CASSLMGQGRGELFF. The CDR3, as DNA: TGTGCCAGCAGCTTAATGGGACAGGGACGCGGGGAGCTGTTTTTT.

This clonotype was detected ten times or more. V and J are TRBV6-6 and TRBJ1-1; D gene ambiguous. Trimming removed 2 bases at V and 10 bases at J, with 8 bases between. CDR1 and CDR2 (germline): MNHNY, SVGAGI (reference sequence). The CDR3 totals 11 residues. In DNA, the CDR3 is TGTGCCAGCAGTTACGTGGAGGGAGCTTTCTTT. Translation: CASSYVEGAFF.

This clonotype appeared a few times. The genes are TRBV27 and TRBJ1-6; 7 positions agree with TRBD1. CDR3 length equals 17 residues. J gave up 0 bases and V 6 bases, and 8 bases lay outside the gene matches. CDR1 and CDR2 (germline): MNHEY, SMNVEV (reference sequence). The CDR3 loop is CASSNGQAGSYNSPLHF. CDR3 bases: TGTGCCAGCAGCAATGGACAGGCCGGCTCCTATAATTCACCCCTCCACTTT.

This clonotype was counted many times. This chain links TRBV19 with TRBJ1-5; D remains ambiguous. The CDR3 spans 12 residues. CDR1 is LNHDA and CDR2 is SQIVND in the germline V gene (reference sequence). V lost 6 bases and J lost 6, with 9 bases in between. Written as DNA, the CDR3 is TGTGCCAGTAGGGGCGGAATTCAGCCCCAGCATTTT. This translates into CASRGGIQPQHF.

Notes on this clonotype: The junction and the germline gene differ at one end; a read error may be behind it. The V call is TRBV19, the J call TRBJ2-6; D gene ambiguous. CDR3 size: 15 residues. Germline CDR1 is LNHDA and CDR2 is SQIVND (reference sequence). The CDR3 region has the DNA TGTACCAGTAGTATCATGGGCACTGGGGCCAACGTCCTGACTTTC. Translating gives CTSSIMGTGANVLTF.

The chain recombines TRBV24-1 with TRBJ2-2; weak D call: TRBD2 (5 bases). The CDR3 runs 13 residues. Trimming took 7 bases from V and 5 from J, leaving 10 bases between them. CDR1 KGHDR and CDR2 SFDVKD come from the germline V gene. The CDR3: CATRTTRTGELFF. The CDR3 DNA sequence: TGTGCCACCAGAACCACTAGAACCGGGGAGCTGTTTTTT.

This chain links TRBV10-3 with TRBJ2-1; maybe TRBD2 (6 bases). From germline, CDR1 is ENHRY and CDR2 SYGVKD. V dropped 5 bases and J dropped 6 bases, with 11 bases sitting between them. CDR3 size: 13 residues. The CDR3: CAISSLASNEQFF. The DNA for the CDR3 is TGTGCCATCAGTTCACTAGCAAGCAATGAGCAGTTCTTC.

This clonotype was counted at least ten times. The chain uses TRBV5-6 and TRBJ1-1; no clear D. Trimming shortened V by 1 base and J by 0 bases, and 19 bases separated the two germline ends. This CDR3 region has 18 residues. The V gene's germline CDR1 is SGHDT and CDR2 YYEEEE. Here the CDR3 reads CASSLSGRPISVNTEAFF. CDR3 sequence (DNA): TGTGCCAGCAGCTTGAGTGGCAGGCCGATAAGTGTGAACACTGAAGCTTTCTTT.

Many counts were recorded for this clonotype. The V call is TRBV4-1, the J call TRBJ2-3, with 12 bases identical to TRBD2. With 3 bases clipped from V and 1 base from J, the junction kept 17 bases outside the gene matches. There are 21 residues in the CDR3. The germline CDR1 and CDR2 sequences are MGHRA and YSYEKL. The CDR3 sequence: CASSQAPGLAGATYGTDTQYF. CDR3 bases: TGCGCCAGCAGCCAGGCTCCGGGACTAGCGGGTGCAACCTATGGCACAGATACGCAGTATTTT.

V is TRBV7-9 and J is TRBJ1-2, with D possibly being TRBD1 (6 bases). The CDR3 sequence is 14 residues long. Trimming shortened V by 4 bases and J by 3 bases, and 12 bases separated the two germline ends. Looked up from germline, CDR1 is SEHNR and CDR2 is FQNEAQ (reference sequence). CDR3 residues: CASSSAGDYYGYTF. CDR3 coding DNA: TGTGCCAGCAGCTCTGCAGGGGATTACTATGGCTACACCTTC.

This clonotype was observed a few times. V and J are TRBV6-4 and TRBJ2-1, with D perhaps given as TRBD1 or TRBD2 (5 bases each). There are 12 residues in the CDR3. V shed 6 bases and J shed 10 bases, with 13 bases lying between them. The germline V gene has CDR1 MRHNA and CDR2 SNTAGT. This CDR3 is CASRAGTKEQFF. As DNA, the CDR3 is TGTGCCAGCAGGGCCGGGACCAAGGAGCAGTTCTTC.

The CDR3 nucleotides are TGTGCCAGCAGCTTTGGCGATCTCTCCTACGAGCAGTACTTC. Protein product: CASSFGDLSYEQYF. V usage is TRBV7-9 and J usage is TRBJ2-7; D gene ambiguous. Germline-derived CDR1 and CDR2 are SEHNR and FQNEAQ (reference sequence). The length of the CDR3 is 14 residues. Between the trimmed V and J ends, which lost 3 bases and 0 bases, there was a span of 9 bases.

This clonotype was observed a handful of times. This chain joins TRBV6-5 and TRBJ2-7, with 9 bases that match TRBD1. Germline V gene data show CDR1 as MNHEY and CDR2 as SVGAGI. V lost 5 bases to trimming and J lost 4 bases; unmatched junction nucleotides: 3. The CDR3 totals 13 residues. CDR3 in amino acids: CASSPDRGYEQYF. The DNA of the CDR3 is TGTGCCAGCAGTCCGGACAGGGGATACGAGCAGTACTTC.

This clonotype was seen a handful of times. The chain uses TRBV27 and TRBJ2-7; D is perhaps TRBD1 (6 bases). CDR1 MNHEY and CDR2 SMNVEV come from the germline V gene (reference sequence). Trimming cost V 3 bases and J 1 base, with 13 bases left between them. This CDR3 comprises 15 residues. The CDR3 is CASSFLTGPSYEQYF. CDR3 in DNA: TGTGCCAGCAGTTTTCTCACAGGGCCTTCCTACGAGCAGTACTTC.

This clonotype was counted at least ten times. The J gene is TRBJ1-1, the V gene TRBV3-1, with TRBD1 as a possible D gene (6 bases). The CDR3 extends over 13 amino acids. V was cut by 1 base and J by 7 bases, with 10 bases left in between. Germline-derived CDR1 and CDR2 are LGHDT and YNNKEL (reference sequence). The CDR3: CASSQVKGGEAFF. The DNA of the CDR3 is TGTGCCAGCAGCCAAGTAAAGGGGGGTGAAGCTTTCTTT.

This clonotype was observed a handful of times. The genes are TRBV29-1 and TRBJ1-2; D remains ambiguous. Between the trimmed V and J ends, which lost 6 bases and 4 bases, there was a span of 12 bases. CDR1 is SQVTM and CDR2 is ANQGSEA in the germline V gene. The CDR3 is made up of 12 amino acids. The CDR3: CSVPAKAYGYTF. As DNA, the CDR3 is TGCAGCGTACCGGCAAAGGCCTATGGCTACACCTTC.

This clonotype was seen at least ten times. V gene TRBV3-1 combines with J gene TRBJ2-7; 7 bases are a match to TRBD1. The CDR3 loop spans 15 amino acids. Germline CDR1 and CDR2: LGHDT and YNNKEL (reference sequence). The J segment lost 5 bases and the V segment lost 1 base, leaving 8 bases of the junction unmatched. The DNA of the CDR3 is TGTGCCAGCAGCCAAGTAGAGGGGGCAAGGAACGAGCAGTACTTC. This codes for CASSQVEGARNEQYF.

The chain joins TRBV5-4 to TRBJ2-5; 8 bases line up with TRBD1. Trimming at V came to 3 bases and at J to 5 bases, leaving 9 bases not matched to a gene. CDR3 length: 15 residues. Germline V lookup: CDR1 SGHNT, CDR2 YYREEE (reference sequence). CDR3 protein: CASSSRQGTGETQYF. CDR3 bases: TGTGCCAGCAGCTCCCGACAGGGGACGGGTGAGACCCAGTACTTC.

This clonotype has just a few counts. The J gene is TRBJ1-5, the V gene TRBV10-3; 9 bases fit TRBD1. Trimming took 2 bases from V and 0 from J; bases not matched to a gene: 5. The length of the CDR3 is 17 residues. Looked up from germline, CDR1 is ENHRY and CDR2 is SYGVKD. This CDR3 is CAISEGTGKGSNQPQHF. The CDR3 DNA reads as TGTGCCATCAGTGAGGGGACAGGGAAAGGTAGCAATCAGCCCCAGCATTTT.